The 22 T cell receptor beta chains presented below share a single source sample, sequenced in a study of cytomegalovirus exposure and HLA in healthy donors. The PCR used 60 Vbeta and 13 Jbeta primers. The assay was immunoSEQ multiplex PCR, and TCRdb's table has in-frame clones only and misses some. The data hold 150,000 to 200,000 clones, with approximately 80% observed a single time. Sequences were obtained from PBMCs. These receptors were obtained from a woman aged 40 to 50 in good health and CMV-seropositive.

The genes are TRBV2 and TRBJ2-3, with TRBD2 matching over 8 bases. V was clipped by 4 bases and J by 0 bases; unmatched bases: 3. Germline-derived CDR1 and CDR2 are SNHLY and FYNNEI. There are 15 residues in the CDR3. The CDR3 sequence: CASSVSGVSTDTQYF. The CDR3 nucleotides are TGTGCCAGCAGTGTTAGCGGGGTTAGCACAGATACGCAGTATTTT.

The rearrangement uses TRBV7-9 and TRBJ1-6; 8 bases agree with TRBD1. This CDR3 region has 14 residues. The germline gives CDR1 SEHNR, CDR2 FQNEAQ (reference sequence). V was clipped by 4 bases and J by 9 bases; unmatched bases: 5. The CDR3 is CASSSGQGFSPLHF. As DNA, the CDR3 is TGTGCCAGCAGCTCAGGACAGGGCTTTTCACCCCTCCACTTT.

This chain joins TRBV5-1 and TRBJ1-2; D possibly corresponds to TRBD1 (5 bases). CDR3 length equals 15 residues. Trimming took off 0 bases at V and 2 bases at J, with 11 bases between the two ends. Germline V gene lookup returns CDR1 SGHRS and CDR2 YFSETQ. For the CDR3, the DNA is TGCGCCAGCAGCTTGGGGGGGACTGCAAACTATGGCTACACCTTC. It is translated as CASSLGGTANYGYTF. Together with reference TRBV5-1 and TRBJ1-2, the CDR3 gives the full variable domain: KAGVTQTPRYLIKTRGQQVTLSCSPISGHRSVSWYQQTPGQGLQFLFEYFSETQRNKGNFPGRFSGRQFSNSRSEMNVSTLELGDSALYLCASSLGGTANYGYTFGSGTRLTVV.

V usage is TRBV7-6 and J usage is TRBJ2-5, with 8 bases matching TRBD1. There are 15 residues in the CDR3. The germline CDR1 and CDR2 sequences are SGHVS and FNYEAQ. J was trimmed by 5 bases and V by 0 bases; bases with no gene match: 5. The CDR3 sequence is CASSLAPRQGETQYF. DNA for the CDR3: TGTGCCAGCAGCTTAGCACCGAGACAGGGGGAGACCCAGTACTTC.

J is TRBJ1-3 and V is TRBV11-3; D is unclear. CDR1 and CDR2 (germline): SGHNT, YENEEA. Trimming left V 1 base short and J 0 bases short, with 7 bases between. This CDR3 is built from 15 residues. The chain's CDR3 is CASSLGTSSGNTIYF. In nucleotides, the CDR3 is TGTGCCAGCAGCTTAGGAACGAGCTCTGGAAACACCATATATTTT.

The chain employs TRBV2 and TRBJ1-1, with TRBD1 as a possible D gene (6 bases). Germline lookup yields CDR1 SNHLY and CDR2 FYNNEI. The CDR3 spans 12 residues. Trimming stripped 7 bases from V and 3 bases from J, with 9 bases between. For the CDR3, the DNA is TGTGCCAGCAACCCAGGGGACACTGAAGCTTTCTTT. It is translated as CASNPGDTEAFF.

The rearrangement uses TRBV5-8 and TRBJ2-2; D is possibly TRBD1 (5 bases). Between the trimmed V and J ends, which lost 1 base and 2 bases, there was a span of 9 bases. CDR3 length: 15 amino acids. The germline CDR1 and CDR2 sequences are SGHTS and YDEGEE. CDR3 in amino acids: CASSLQGSNTGELFF. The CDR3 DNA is TGTGCCAGCAGCTTGCAGGGAAGCAACACCGGGGAGCTGTTTTTT.

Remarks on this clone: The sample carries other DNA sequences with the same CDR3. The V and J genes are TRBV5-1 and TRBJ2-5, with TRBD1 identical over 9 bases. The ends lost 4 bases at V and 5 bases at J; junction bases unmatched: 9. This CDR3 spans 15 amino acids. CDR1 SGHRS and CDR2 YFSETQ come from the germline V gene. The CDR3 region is CASSPRTGEGETQYF. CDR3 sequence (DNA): TGCGCCAGCAGCCCCAGGACAGGGGAGGGTGAGACCCAGTACTTC.

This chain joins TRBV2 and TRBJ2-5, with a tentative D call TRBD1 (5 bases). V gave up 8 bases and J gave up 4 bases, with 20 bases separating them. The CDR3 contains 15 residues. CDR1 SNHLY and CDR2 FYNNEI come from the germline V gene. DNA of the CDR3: TGTGCCAGCCATCCCCCGTTAAGGGGTCGAGAGACCCAGTACTTC. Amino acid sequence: CASHPPLRGRETQYF.

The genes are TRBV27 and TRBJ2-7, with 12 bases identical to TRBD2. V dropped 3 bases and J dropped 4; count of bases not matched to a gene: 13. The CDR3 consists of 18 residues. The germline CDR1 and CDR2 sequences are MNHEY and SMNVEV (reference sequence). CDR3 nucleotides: TGTGCCAGCAGTTTTGGGAGGTCCGGACTAGCGGGGAGTTACGAGCAGTACTTC. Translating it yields CASSFGRSGLAGSYEQYF.

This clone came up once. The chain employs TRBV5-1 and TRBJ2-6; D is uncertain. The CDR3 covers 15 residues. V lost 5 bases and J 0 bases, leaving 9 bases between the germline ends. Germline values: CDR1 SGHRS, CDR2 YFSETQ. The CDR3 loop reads CASRSLRSGANVLTF. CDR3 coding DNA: TGCGCCAGCAGATCCCTCCGCTCTGGGGCCAACGTCCTGACTTTC. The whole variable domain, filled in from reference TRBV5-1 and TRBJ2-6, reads KAGVTQTPRYLIKTRGQQVTLSCSPISGHRSVSWYQQTPGQGLQFLFEYFSETQRNKGNFPGRFSGRQFSNSRSEMNVSTLELGDSALYLCASRSLRSGANVLTFGAGSRLTVL.

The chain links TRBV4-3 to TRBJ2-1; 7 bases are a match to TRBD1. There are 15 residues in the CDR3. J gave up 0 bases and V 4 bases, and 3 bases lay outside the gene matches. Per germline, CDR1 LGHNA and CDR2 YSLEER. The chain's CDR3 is CASSRGQDSYNEQFF. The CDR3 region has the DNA TGCGCCAGCAGCCGAGGACAGGACTCCTACAATGAGCAGTTCTTC.

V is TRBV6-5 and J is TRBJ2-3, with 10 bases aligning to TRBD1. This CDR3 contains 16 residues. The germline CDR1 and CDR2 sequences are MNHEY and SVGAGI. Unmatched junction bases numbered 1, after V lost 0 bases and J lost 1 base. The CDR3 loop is CASSYSGTGGTDTQYF. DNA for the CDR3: TGTGCCAGCAGTTACTCAGGGACAGGGGGCACAGATACGCAGTATTTT.

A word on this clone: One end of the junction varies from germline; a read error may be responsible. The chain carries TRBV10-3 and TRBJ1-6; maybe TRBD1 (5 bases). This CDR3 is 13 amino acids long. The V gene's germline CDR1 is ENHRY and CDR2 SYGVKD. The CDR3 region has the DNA TGTGCCAGCAGTTTCAGGGATTATTCACCCCTCCACTTT. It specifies CASSFRDYSPLHF.

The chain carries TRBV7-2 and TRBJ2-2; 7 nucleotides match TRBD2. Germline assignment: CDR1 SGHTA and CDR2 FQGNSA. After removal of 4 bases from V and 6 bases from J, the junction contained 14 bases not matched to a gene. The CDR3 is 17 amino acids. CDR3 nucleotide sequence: TGTGCCAGCAGCTCTATGAGTTCTACGGGAGGTTCCGGGGAGCTGTTTTTT. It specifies CASSSMSSTGGSGELFF.

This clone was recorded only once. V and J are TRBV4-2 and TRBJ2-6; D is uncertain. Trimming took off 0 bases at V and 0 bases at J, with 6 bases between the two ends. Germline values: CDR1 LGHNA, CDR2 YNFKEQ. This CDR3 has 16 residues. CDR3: CASSQDRTSGANVLTF. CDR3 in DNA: TGTGCCAGCAGCCAAGATAGAACCTCTGGGGCCAACGTCCTGACTTTC.

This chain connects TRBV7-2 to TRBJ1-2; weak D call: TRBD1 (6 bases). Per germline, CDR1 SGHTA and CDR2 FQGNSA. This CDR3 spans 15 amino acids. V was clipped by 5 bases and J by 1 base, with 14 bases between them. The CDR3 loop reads CASSPRGTLNYGYTF. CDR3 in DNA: TGTGCCAGCAGCCCAAGGGGGACACTTAACTATGGCTACACCTTC.

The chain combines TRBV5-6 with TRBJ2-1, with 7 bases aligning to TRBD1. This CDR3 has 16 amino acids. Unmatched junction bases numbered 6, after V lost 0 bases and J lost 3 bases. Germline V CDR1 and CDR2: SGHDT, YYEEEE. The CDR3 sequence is CASSLDSGTVYNEQFF. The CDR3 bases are TGTGCCAGCAGCTTGGATTCTGGGACAGTCTACAATGAGCAGTTCTTC.

The CDR3 loop is CAWSVSLAGAANEQFF. The CDR3 DNA reads TGTGCCTGGAGTGTATCCTTAGCGGGGGCCGCCAATGAGCAGTTCTTC. V is TRBV30 and J is TRBJ2-1; 9 bases align to TRBD2. CDR1 and CDR2 from the germline V gene are GTSNPN and SVGIG (reference sequence). CDR3 length: 16 residues. V shed 0 bases and J 6 bases; nucleotides not matched to a gene: 9.

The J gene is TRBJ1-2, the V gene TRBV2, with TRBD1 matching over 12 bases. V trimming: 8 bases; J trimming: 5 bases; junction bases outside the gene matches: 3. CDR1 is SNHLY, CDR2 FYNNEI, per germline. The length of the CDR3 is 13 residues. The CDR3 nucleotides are TGTGCCAGCGGGACAGGGGGCCTTTATGGCTACACCTTC. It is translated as CASGTGGLYGYTF.

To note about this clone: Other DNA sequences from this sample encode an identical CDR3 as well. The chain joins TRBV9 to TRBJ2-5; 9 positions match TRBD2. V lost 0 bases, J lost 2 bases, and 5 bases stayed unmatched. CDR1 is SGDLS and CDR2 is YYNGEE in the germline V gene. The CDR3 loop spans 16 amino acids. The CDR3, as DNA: TGTGCCAGCAGCGTAGCGGCTAGCGGGGTGCAAGAGACCCAGTACTTC. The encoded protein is CASSVAASGVQETQYF. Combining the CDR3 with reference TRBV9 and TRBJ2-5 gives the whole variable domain DSGVTQTPKHLITATGQRVTLRCSPRSGDLSVYWYQQSLDQGLQFLIQYYNGEERAKGNILERFSAQQFPDLHSELNLSSLELGDSALYFCASSVAASGVQETQYFGPGTRLLVL.

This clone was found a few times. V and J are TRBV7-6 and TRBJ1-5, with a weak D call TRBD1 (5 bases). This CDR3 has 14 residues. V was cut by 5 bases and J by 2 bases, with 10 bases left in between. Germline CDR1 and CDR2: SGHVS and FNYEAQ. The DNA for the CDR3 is TGTGCCAGCAGCCCGGGGGGAGGCAATCAGCCCCAGCATTTT. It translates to CASSPGGGNQPQHF. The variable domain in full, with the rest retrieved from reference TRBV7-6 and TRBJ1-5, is GAGVSQSPRYKVTKRGQDVALRCDPISGHVSLYWYRQALGQGPEFLTYFNYEAQQDKSGLPNDRFSAERPEGSISTLTIQRTEQRDSAMYRCASSPGGGNQPQHFGDGTRLSIL.